A single sample is the source of the 11 T cell receptor beta chains below, sequenced in a study of T cells in Graves' hyperthyroidism and ophthalmopathy. RNA transcripts served as the template for amplifying TCR beta CDR3 regions. TCR CDR3 regions were first amplified by RT-PCR with HTBI primers. TCRdb fed the multiplex PCR reads into MiXCR, producing one record per CDR3 protein. The repertoire includes some 440,000 distinct CDR3 sequences, around a sixth of them detected once, and roughly 13% sits in the top ten. What was sequenced was blood. The receptors were sampled from a woman in her late teens or twenties with Graves' hyperthyroidism.

Comments on this clonotype: Given a much more abundant clone one base away, this may be a read error. The J gene is TRBJ2-7, the V gene TRBV20-1, with D tentatively TRBD1 or TRBD2 (5 bases each). The CDR3 is 13 residues long. The V end was cut by 5 bases, the J end by 7 bases, with 18 bases between. Per the germline V gene, CDR1 is DFQATT and CDR2 is SNEGSKA (reference sequence). The CDR3 region has the DNA TGCAGTGCTCCTAGCTGGGGCAACAATGAGCAGTACTTC. Its protein product is CSAPSWGNNEQYF.

The V call is TRBV9, the J call TRBJ2-7; D is perhaps TRBD1 or TRBD2 (5 bases each). The CDR3 totals 15 residues. With 9 bases removed from V and 1 base from J, the gap between germline ends came to 20 bases. The V gene's germline CDR1 is SGDLS and CDR2 YYNGEE. Here the CDR3 DNA reads TGTGCCATCGTATTTTCGGGGCAGGGTTCCTACGAGCAGTACTTC. It encodes CAIVFSGQGSYEQYF. Looking up the rest from reference TRBV9 and TRBJ2-7 gives the full variable domain: DSGVTQTPKHLITATGQRVTLRCSPRSGDLSVYWYQQSLDQGLQFLIQYYNGEERAKGNILERFSAQQFPDLHSELNLSSLELGDSALYFCAIVFSGQGSYEQYFGPGTRLTVT.

The rearrangement links TRBV7-3 to TRBJ2-6; D might be TRBD1 or TRBD2, each matching 6 bases. Trimming removed 6 bases at V and 4 bases at J, with 22 bases between. The CDR3 is 18 residues long. CDR1 is SGHTA, CDR2 FQGTGA, per germline. The CDR3 coding sequence is TGTGCCAGCAGTCAACAGGGTTGGGGGGTATCAGGGGCCAACGTCCTGACTTTC. It codes for CASSQQGWGVSGANVLTF.

This clonotype was counted ten times or more. The rearrangement uses TRBV6-2 or TRBV6-3 and TRBJ2-7, with 10 positions matching TRBD2. CDR3 length equals 13 residues. The germline V gene encodes CDR1 MNHEY and CDR2 SVGEGT. The J segment lost 6 bases and the V segment lost 8 bases, leaving 7 bases of the junction unmatched. The CDR3 DNA is TGTGCCAGCCAGGCTAGCGGGGGCGGCGAGCAGTACTTC. Translating it yields CASQASGGGEQYF.

Ten or more counts support this clonotype. The rearrangement links TRBV7-8 to TRBJ1-1; D not resolved. Germline CDR1 is SGHVS and CDR2 is FQNEAQ. The V and J ends lost 1 base and 4 bases respectively, with 10 bases between them. The CDR3 loop spans 14 amino acids. The CDR3 reads CASSLGKGGTEAFF. CDR3 DNA sequence: TGTGCCAGCAGCTTAGGGAAGGGAGGCACTGAAGCTTTCTTT.

This clonotype was detected a few times. Written as DNA, the CDR3 is TGCGCCAGCAGCCGCGGACTAGCGGGAATAGATACGCAGTATTTT. Translated: CASSRGLAGIDTQYF. The rearrangement joins TRBV4-1 to TRBJ2-3; 12 positions match TRBD2. V shed 4 bases and J 5 bases; nucleotides not matched to a gene: 4. The CDR3 length is 15 residues. Germline V gene data show CDR1 as MGHRA and CDR2 as YSYEKL.

Ten or more counts support this clonotype. This chain joins TRBV28 and TRBJ1-2; D is ambiguous. With 2 bases removed from V and 3 bases from J, the gap between germline ends came to 7 bases. The germline gives CDR1 MDHEN, CDR2 SYDVKM. The CDR3 has 13 residues. This CDR3 is CASSLKTYYGYTF. For the CDR3, the DNA is TGTGCCAGCAGTTTAAAGACGTACTATGGCTACACCTTC.

J is TRBJ1-2 and V is TRBV6-5, with 12 bases that match TRBD1. V shed 0 bases and J 5 bases; nucleotides not matched to a gene: 13. Germline V gene lookup returns CDR1 MNHEY and CDR2 SVGAGI. The CDR3 is 19 amino acids. CDR3 sequence: CASSYSSTGTGGARYGYTF. Written as DNA, the CDR3 is TGTGCCAGCAGTTACTCATCAACCGGGACAGGGGGCGCGAGGTATGGCTACACCTTC.

This clonotype was seen repeatedly, ten times or more. The rearrangement links TRBV7-2 to TRBJ1-5; D is unclear. V was trimmed by 5 bases and J by 0 bases, leaving 11 bases between them. CDR1 and CDR2 (germline): SGHTA, FQGNSA. The CDR3 consists of 15 residues. CDR3 in amino acids: CASSVIGDSNQPQHF. In DNA, the CDR3 is TGTGCCAGCAGCGTTATCGGTGATAGCAATCAGCCCCAGCATTTT.

V gene TRBV12-3 or TRBV12-4 combines with J gene TRBJ2-3; 9 nucleotides match TRBD2. The junction had 6 bases not matched to a gene; V was cut back by 3 bases and J by 2 bases. The CDR3 contains 16 residues. This CDR3 reads CASSLSLAGFTDTQYF. CDR3 bases: TGTGCCAGCAGTTTGTCCCTAGCGGGGTTCACAGATACGCAGTATTTT.

This clonotype occurred many times. The chain carries TRBV3-1 and TRBJ2-2, with 8 positions matching TRBD1. The CDR3 is 16 residues long. From germline, CDR1 is LGHDT and CDR2 YNNKEL (reference sequence). V dropped 4 bases and J dropped 5; count of bases not matched to a gene: 9. DNA of the CDR3: TGTGCCAGCAGCCTACCGGGCAGGGGGCGGACCGGGGAGCTGTTTTTT. Amino acids: CASSLPGRGRTGELFF.